The 29 T cell receptor beta chains listed next were all sequenced from one sample in a study of radiotherapy plus CTLA-4 blockade in lung cancer. Produced via immunoSEQ multiplex PCR; TCRdb's table is partial and in-frame only. The sample lists about 70,000 clones; roughly 78% were seen once. The sample was peripheral blood, taken from a patient treated with radiotherapy plus ipilimumab. These receptors were collected from a human donor with non-small cell lung cancer who had a complete response to radiotherapy plus ipilimumab.

V usage is TRBV5-5 and J usage is TRBJ1-2; tentative D call: TRBD1 (6 bases). The CDR3 is made up of 15 amino acids. Trimming pared 2 bases from V and 8 bases from J, leaving 19 bases between. The germline V gene has CDR1 SGHKS and CDR2 YYEKEE (reference sequence). CDR3 amino acids: CASSFRAGDSGGYTF. The CDR3 region has the DNA TGTGCCAGCAGCTTCCGGGCAGGGGATAGCGGCGGCTACACCTTC.

This chain links TRBV6-5 with TRBJ2-7; tentative D call: TRBD1 (5 bases). CDR1 and CDR2 from the germline V gene are MNHEY and SVGAGI. The V and J ends lost 5 bases and 1 base respectively, with 12 bases between them. This CDR3 has 14 amino acids. The CDR3 DNA reads TGTGCCAGCAGTCGAGCAGGGCAGTCCTACGAGCAGTACTTC. Translated: CASSRAGQSYEQYF.

The rearrangement links TRBV13 to TRBJ2-1, with 12 bases lining up with TRBD2. Losses at the gene ends were 5 bases for V and 3 bases for J; bases not matched to a gene: 29. Germline loops: CDR1 PRHDT, CDR2 FYEKMQ (reference sequence). The CDR3 has 24 amino acids. CDR3 protein: CASSHRAGIGLAGLHRGGYNEQFF. The CDR3, as DNA: TGTGCCAGCAGCCATAGGGCAGGGATTGGACTAGCGGGACTACACCGGGGGGGCTACAATGAGCAGTTCTTC.

V and J are TRBV7-9 and TRBJ2-5; 9 bases agree with TRBD2. The trim removed 5 bases at V and 4 bases at J, leaving 11 bases unmatched. This CDR3 is 16 amino acids long. CDR1 is SEHNR and CDR2 is FQNEAQ in the germline V gene (reference sequence). The CDR3 coding sequence is TGTGCCAGCAGCGGTGGTGGTAGCGGGAGAGGAGAGACCCAGTACTTC. It is translated as CASSGGGSGRGETQYF.

This clone has only a few counts. V gene TRBV29-1 combines with J gene TRBJ2-5; D remains unclear. From germline, CDR1 is SQVTM and CDR2 ANQGSEA. The CDR3 is made up of 12 amino acids. V lost 5 bases and J 3 bases, leaving 10 bases between the germline ends. CDR3 sequence: CSVRSVEETQYF. In nucleotides, the CDR3 is TGCAGCGTTAGGTCTGTAGAAGAGACCCAGTACTTC.

The CDR3 DNA is TGCGCCAGCAGCTTGTTAGAAGGCACTGAAGCTTTCTTT. Amino acid sequence: CASSLLEGTEAFF. The V gene is TRBV5-1, the J gene TRBJ1-1; D remains unclear. This CDR3 is built from 13 residues. V lost 1 base, J lost 4 bases, and 8 bases lay in between. Germline V lookup: CDR1 SGHRS, CDR2 YFSETQ.

The rearrangement links TRBV5-1 to TRBJ2-6; TRBD1 matches at 9 bases. Looked up from germline, CDR1 is SGHRS and CDR2 is YFSETQ. V was pared by 4 bases and J by 1 base, with 6 bases of the junction left unmatched. There are 17 residues in the CDR3. CDR3 bases: TGCGCCAGCAGCCCCGGGACAGGGAGTTCTGGGGCCAACGTCCTGACTTTC. Protein: CASSPGTGSSGANVLTF.

This chain joins TRBV19 and TRBJ2-1; D is undetermined. The germline V gene encodes CDR1 LNHDA and CDR2 SQIVND (reference sequence). The CDR3 runs 12 residues. The V and J ends lost 3 bases and 9 bases respectively, with 9 bases between them. This CDR3 is CASSIVSGEQFF. CDR3 bases: TGTGCCAGTAGTATTGTCTCTGGTGAGCAGTTCTTC.

The chain combines TRBV5-6 with TRBJ2-1; D is unclear. The V gene's germline CDR1 is SGHDT and CDR2 YYEEEE. CDR3 length: 13 amino acids. The V end lost 2 bases, the J end lost 9 bases, and 12 bases lay between the germline ends. CDR3 DNA sequence: TGTGCCAGCAGCTTTCGTCAACCTCCTGAGCAGTTCTTC. Translating gives CASSFRQPPEQFF.

This rearrangement joins TRBV18 to TRBJ1-1; 8 bases are shared with TRBD1. The length of the CDR3 is 16 residues. Germline V gene lookup returns CDR1 KGHSH and CDR2 LQKENI. J was trimmed by 0 bases and V by 0 bases; bases with no gene match: 3. CDR3: CASSPPRQGMNTEAFF. DNA of the CDR3: TGTGCCAGCTCACCACCGCGACAGGGGATGAACACTGAAGCTTTCTTT.

V and J are TRBV5-1 and TRBJ1-4; no definite D call. The CDR3 contains 13 residues. Trimming cost V 0 bases and J 3 bases, with 3 bases left between them. CDR1 and CDR2 (germline): SGHRS, YFSETQ. CDR3: CASSLDANEKLFF. The CDR3 DNA sequence: TGCGCCAGCAGCTTGGACGCTAATGAAAAACTGTTTTTT.

V and J are TRBV14 and TRBJ1-1, with D perhaps matching TRBD1 (5 bases). Trimming took off 3 bases at V and 6 bases at J, with 14 bases between the two ends. The CDR3 runs to 14 residues. The germline CDR1 and CDR2 sequences are SGHDN and FVKESK. The CDR3 is CASSHQGRYAEAFF. In DNA form, the CDR3 reads TGTGCCAGCAGCCATCAGGGACGGTATGCTGAAGCTTTCTTT.

This clone was picked up one time. The chain uses TRBV6-5 and TRBJ1-1, with D unresolved. CDR1 is MNHEY and CDR2 is SVGAGI in the germline V gene. CDR3 length equals 15 residues. Trimming shortened V by 0 bases and J by 1 base, and 9 bases separated the two germline ends. The CDR3 region has the DNA TGTGCCAGCAGTTACTCAACCACACAGAACACTGAAGCTTTCTTT. This codes for CASSYSTTQNTEAFF.

Only one count was recorded for this clone. This chain links TRBV4-1 with TRBJ2-2, with 13 bases matching TRBD2. The ends lost 3 bases at V and 10 bases at J; junction bases unmatched: 5. This CDR3 spans 15 amino acids. CDR1 and CDR2 from the germline V gene are MGHRA and YSYEKL. The CDR3 sequence: CASSHGLAGEKELFF. The CDR3 DNA sequence: TGCGCCAGCAGCCATGGACTAGCGGGGGAGAAGGAGCTGTTTTTT.

The rearrangement uses TRBV30 and TRBJ1-1; D may be TRBD1 (5 bases). The CDR3 spans 13 residues. Deletions cut 0 bases from V and 5 bases from J, with 10 bases between. Germline V gene lookup returns CDR1 GTSNPN and CDR2 SVGIG (reference sequence). The CDR3 loop reads CAWSVGVDTEAFF. The CDR3 nucleotides read TGTGCCTGGAGTGTAGGGGTCGATACTGAAGCTTTCTTT.

J is TRBJ2-7 and V is TRBV6-1; possible D gene TRBD1, 6 bases. Germline CDR1 is MNHNS and CDR2 is SASEGT. CDR3 length equals 15 residues. The V and J ends lost 3 bases and 2 bases respectively, with 14 bases between them. CDR3 sequence: CASSDPGTSTYEQYV. As DNA, the CDR3 is TGTGCCAGCAGTGATCCCGGGACATCCACCTACGAGCAGTACGTC.

About this clone itself: Other DNA sequences of this sample code for an identical CDR3. The CDR3 DNA reads as TGTGCCAGCAGCTTGGACAGGAGCCAGCCCCAGCATTTT. It encodes CASSLDRSQPQHF. This chain connects TRBV5-4 to TRBJ1-5; D is perhaps TRBD1 (5 bases). The CDR3 totals 13 residues. V dropped 0 bases and J dropped 7 bases, with 8 bases sitting between them. Germline V gene sequence: CDR1 SGHNT, CDR2 YYREEE (reference sequence).

A few counts support this clone. The V call is TRBV10-3, the J call TRBJ2-7; 10 bases are shared with TRBD1. V dropped 11 bases and J dropped 4; count of bases not matched to a gene: 5. CDR1 ENHRY and CDR2 SYGVKD come from the germline V gene. The CDR3 runs to 12 residues. The CDR3 DNA is TGTGCCCACGGACAGGGGGAATACGAGCAGTACTTC. It encodes CAHGQGEYEQYF.

The rearrangement uses TRBV5-6 and TRBJ1-2; 7 nucleotides line up with TRBD1. The CDR3 is 15 amino acids. Germline V CDR1 and CDR2: SGHDT, YYEEEE. J lost 2 bases, V lost 2 bases, and 6 bases had no gene match. CDR3 nucleotide sequence: TGTGCCAGCAGCTTTGGTGACAGGGCGAACTATGGCTACACCTTC. Encoded protein: CASSFGDRANYGYTF.

The chain is built from TRBV27 and TRBJ1-5; D is undetermined. The CDR3 length is 13 residues. V was shortened by 0 bases and J by 7 bases, with 7 bases between the two germline ends. Germline loops: CDR1 MNHEY, CDR2 SMNVEV (reference sequence). The CDR3 reads CASSLSTVQPQHF. CDR3 nucleotide sequence: TGTGCCAGCAGTTTATCCACGGTACAGCCCCAGCATTTT.

The chain has TRBV11-2 and TRBJ2-1; 8 bases are shared with TRBD2. Germline V gives CDR1 SGHAT, CDR2 FQNNGV. After removal of 2 bases from V and 5 bases from J, the junction contained 8 bases not matched to a gene. This CDR3 contains 16 residues. CDR3 in DNA: TGTGCCAGCAGCTTAAAGGGCGGAGCGGGAGACAATGAGCAGTTCTTC. Protein sequence: CASSLKGGAGDNEQFF.

This chain uses TRBV6-5 with TRBJ1-4; D not certain. The CDR3 consists of 14 residues. The germline gives CDR1 MNHEY, CDR2 SVGAGI. The ends were cut back, 7 bases at V and 7 bases at J, with 16 bases in the middle. CDR3 coding DNA: TGTGCCAGCACCTTATCCCGGGTGGGTGAAAAACTGTTTTTT. This encodes CASTLSRVGEKLFF.

The gene calls are TRBV19 and TRBJ1-5, with 7 positions matching TRBD1. The CDR3 consists of 14 residues. With 6 bases clipped from V and 4 bases from J, the junction kept 6 bases outside the gene matches. The V gene's germline CDR1 is LNHDA and CDR2 SQIVND (reference sequence). The CDR3 loop reads CASSQTGINQPQHF. As DNA, the CDR3 is TGTGCCAGTAGCCAGACAGGGATTAATCAGCCCCAGCATTTT.

J is TRBJ2-1 and V is TRBV7-6; 13 nucleotides line up with TRBD2. Germline V CDR1 and CDR2: SGHVS, FNYEAQ. V was clipped by 6 bases and J by 0 bases; unmatched bases: 5. The length of the CDR3 is 17 residues. The CDR3 reads CASRLRTSGSSYNEQFF. The CDR3 DNA sequence: TGTGCCAGCAGGCTAAGGACTAGCGGGAGCTCCTACAATGAGCAGTTCTTC.

This chain links TRBV6-6 with TRBJ1-2, with unresolved D. The V gene's germline CDR1 is MNHNY and CDR2 SVGAGI (reference sequence). Deletions cut 0 bases from V and 7 bases from J, with 12 bases between. The CDR3 has 14 amino acids. In nucleotides, the CDR3 is TGTGCCAGCAGTTACTCCACTTCGCTGGGTGGCTACACCTTC. This encodes CASSYSTSLGGYTF.

This clone has only a few counts. This chain uses TRBV19 with TRBJ1-4; no clear D gene. Trimming left V 3 bases short and J 8 bases short, with 16 bases between. The germline CDR1 and CDR2 sequences are LNHDA and SQIVND (reference sequence). The CDR3 length is 15 residues. The CDR3 DNA sequence: TGTGCCAGTAGTATTTACCCTCTAAGAGGGGAAAAACTGTTTTTT. This gives the protein CASSIYPLRGEKLFF.

The V call is TRBV2, the J call TRBJ2-7, with a tentative D call TRBD2 (6 bases). The germline CDR1 and CDR2 sequences are SNHLY and FYNNEI. CDR3 length: 12 amino acids. The ends were cut back, 6 bases at V and 7 bases at J, with 13 bases in the middle. The CDR3 DNA reads as TGTGCCAGCAGATTGACTAGTGCTGAGCAGTACGTC. It codes for CASRLTSAEQYV.

This sequence joins TRBV20-1 and TRBJ2-7; D might be TRBD1 (6 bases). Looked up from germline, CDR1 is DFQATT and CDR2 is SNEGSKA (reference sequence). The CDR3 totals 10 residues. Trimming took off 4 bases at V and 11 bases at J, with 12 bases between the two ends. CDR3 sequence: CSAMGTNEYF. CDR3 nucleotide sequence: TGCAGTGCTATGGGGACAAACGAGTACTTC.

This clone was seen more than once but under ten times. This chain connects TRBV4-3 to TRBJ1-2, with TRBD1 as a possible D gene (6 bases). Trimming left V 3 bases short and J 3 bases short, with 14 bases between. The CDR3 contains 15 residues. The germline CDR1 and CDR2 sequences are LGHNA and YSLEER. CDR3 amino acids: CASSQQTGGHYGYTF. The CDR3 DNA sequence: TGCGCCAGCAGCCAGCAGACAGGTGGACACTATGGCTACACCTTC.